A single sample is the source of the 8 T cell receptor beta chains below, sequenced in a study of T cells in Graves' hyperthyroidism and ophthalmopathy. The CDR3 regions of TCR beta were amplified from RNA transcripts. Primed by the HTBI set, a first-round RT-PCR was run on the TCR CDR3. TCRdb reprocessed the multiplex PCR reads with MiXCR, giving one entry per CDR3 protein. The data show around 300,000 distinct CDR3 sequences, with 22% seen just once and about 60% held by the top ten. The sample comprised blood. Every receptor here comes from a man aged 25-40 years with Graves' ophthalmopathy.

V usage is TRBV5-1 and J usage is TRBJ1-2; possibly TRBD1 for D (6 bases). Trimming took 4 bases from V and 7 from J, leaving 26 bases between them. Germline-derived CDR1 and CDR2 are SGHRS and YFSETQ. This CDR3 spans 17 amino acids. The CDR3 region has the DNA TGCGCCAGCAGCCCGGGGTCTTCTCAGGGGAACGCGGGTGGCTACACCTTC. Its translation: CASSPGSSQGNAGGYTF.

The chain uses TRBV6-1 and TRBJ2-7, with 7 bases that match TRBD2. The CDR3 sequence is 14 residues long. Germline V gene lookup returns CDR1 MNHNS and CDR2 SASEGT. This chain's CDR3 is CATFGLVQGSEQYF. The CDR3 DNA reads TGTGCTACCTTCGGACTAGTGCAAGGCTCCGAGCAGTACTTC.

The chain combines TRBV28 with TRBJ2-5; possible D gene TRBD1, 6 bases. Germline V lookup: CDR1 MDHEN, CDR2 SYDVKM. The CDR3 extends over 15 amino acids. V gave up 2 bases and J gave up 2 bases, with 12 bases separating them. Here the CDR3 reads CASSLEGTLQETQYF. The CDR3 region has the DNA TGTGCCAGCAGTTTAGAGGGGACACTTCAAGAGACCCAGTACTTC. The entire variable domain, with the rest obtained from reference TRBV28 and TRBJ2-5, is as follows: DVKVTQSSRYLVKRTGEKVFLECVQDMDHENMFWYRQDPGLGLRLIYFSYDVKMKEKGDIPEGYSVSREKKERFSLILESASTNQTSMYLCASSLEGTLQETQYFGPGTRLLVL.

The chain combines TRBV5-1 with TRBJ1-1; 8 bases map to TRBD1. Germline CDR1 SGHRS, CDR2 YFSETQ. V shed 4 bases, J shed 4 bases, and the junction held 9 bases outside the gene matches. This CDR3 is 15 amino acids long. CDR3 sequence: CASSLQGDQSTEAFF. Written as DNA, the CDR3 is TGCGCCAGCAGCCTACAGGGGGATCAGAGCACTGAAGCTTTCTTT.

This clonotype has a handful of counts. Written as DNA, the CDR3 is TGTGCCAGCGTCACCGGGACAGGGGTTTCTGGGGCCAACGTCCTGACTTTC. This codes for CASVTGTGVSGANVLTF. This chain connects TRBV5-4 to TRBJ2-6; 10 positions agree with TRBD1. The CDR3 loop spans 17 amino acids. V shed 7 bases and J 1 base; nucleotides not matched to a gene: 8. Germline CDR1 reads SGHNT; CDR2 reads YYREEE (reference sequence).

This clonotype was counted at least ten times. The V call is TRBV20-1, the J call TRBJ2-3; D remains ambiguous. CDR1 and CDR2 from the germline V gene are DFQATT and SNEGSKA (reference sequence). V was cut by 4 bases and J by 0 bases, with 11 bases left in between. This CDR3 is built from 14 residues. The CDR3 nucleotides read TGCAGTGCTAAAAGGACCCTAAGCACAGATACGCAGTATTTT. This codes for CSAKRTLSTDTQYF.

Concerning this clonotype: This clone may be a read error of a much larger clone one base away. The gene calls are TRBV12-3 or TRBV12-4 and TRBJ1-1; D gene uncertain. The CDR3 has 12 amino acids. V was pared by 8 bases and J by 4 bases, with 11 bases between. In DNA form, the CDR3 reads TGTGCCAGCCGCTCGGGGAGCACTGAAGCTTTCTTT. As protein: CASRSGSTEAFF.

This chain uses TRBV2 with TRBJ2-3; the match to TRBD2 covers 9 bases. The germline V gene encodes CDR1 SNHLY and CDR2 FYNNEI. The V segment lost 7 bases and the J segment 0 bases; nucleotides outside the gene matches: 2. The CDR3 extends over 14 amino acids. The CDR3 region has the DNA TGTGCCAGCAAGGCGGGAGGGAGCACAGATACGCAGTATTTT. Its protein product is CASKAGGSTDTQYF.